The rows below give T cell receptor beta chains drawn from one sample of a study of blood T cell repertoires in COVID-19. The table came from immunoSEQ multiplex PCR; TCRdb's copy has only in-frame clones and leaves some out. The data contain 150,000 to 200,000 clones, less than 85% of them singletons. The sequenced material came from PBMCs or T cells enriched from blood (not recorded which). The receptors derive from a man in his fifties or sixties who had recovered from COVID-19. CDR3s include the opening cysteine and the closing phenylalanine or tryptophan. The D gene is left open where the match is weak. Clone size is stated in some rows and not others, as once, few, many or a class when expanded.

TRBD1	NA	17	TRBJ2-3	TRBV11-1	TGTGCCAGCAGCTTAGCGGTTAGCCAGGGGGCGACAGATACGCAGTATTTT	CASSLAVSQGATDTQYF
NA	NA	15	TRBJ1-2	TRBV4-1	TGCGCCAGCAGCCAAGCCGGGGAGTTAGGCTATGGCTACACCTTC	CASSQAGELGYGYTF
TRBD1	NA	15	TRBJ1-2	TRBV5-4	TGTGCCAGCAGCTTGGTACAGGGGCGGGATAGGGGCTACACCTTC	CASSLVQGRDRGYTF
TRBD1	NA	12	TRBJ1-1	TRBV10-1	TGCGCCAGTTCACAGGGGAAGGGTGAAGCTTTCTTT	CASSQGKGEAFF
TRBD1	NA	18	TRBJ1-5	TRBV15	TGTGCCACCAGCCTTGACAGGGGAGCCCTTCGGGTCAATCAGCCCCAGCATTTT	CATSLDRGALRVNQPQHF
NA	NA	12	TRBJ1-2	TRBV7-8	TGTGCCAGCAGCGGAGGAATGAGTGGCTACACCTTC	CASSGGMSGYTF
TRBD1	NA	14	TRBJ2-7	TRBV7-2	TGTGCCAGTCAGTTAGGGACAGGATCCTACGAGCAGTACTTC	CASQLGTGSYEQYF
NA	NA	14	TRBJ2-7	TRBV7-9	TGTGCCAGCAGCTTGGGGCATACCGCCTACGAGCAGTACTTC	CASSLGHTAYEQYF
TRBD1	NA	15	TRBJ2-7	TRBV6-1	TGTGCCAGCAGTGACGGCAGGGGGTTGATCTACGAGCAGTACTTC	CASSDGRGLIYEQYF
NA	NA	16	TRBJ1-2	TRBV7-2	TGTGCCAGCAGCTATAACATTCGCGGCGGTAACTATGGCTACACCTTC	CASSYNIRGGNYGYTF
NA	once	17	TRBJ1-2	TRBV18	TGTGCCAGCTCACCATACTTCACCCAGGGTCAGAACTATGGCTACACCTTC	CASSPYFTQGQNYGYTF
NA	NA	15	TRBJ1-6	TRBV4-1	TGCGCCAGCAGCCGCTTCCAGGGGAAATATTCACCCCTCCACTTT	CASSRFQGKYSPLHF
TRBD1	NA	15	TRBJ1-3	TRBV6-5	TGTGCCAGCAGTTACTCGAACAGGGGAGGAAACACCATATATTTT	CASSYSNRGGNTIYF
TRBD2	NA	16	TRBJ2-5	TRBV3-1/TRBV3-2	TGTGCCAGCAGCCCACCCGCGACCGGCGGGGGGGAGACCCAGTACTTC	CASSPPATGGGETQYF
NA	NA	13	TRBJ2-2	TRBV30	TGTGCCTGGAGTTTAACACGGGCCGGGGAGCTGTTTTTT	CAWSLTRAGELFF
NA	once	16	TRBJ1-2	TRBV7-2	TGTGCCAGCAGTCTTTTTAGGACAGCCGGCCCCTATGGCTACACCTTC	CASSLFRTAGPYGYTF
TRBD1	NA	17	TRBJ2-1	TRBV11-2	TGTGCCAGCAGCTTCAAGCGATTAGGACAGGGTAACAATGAGCAGTTCTTC	CASSFKRLGQGNNEQFF
NA	NA	14	TRBJ2-7	TRBV10-3	TGTGCCATCAGTGTTAACAGGGTCTCCTACGAGCAGTACTTC	CAISVNRVSYEQYF
NA	NA	15	TRBJ2-2	TRBV7-2	TGTGCCAGCAGCTTAATCGGGGTCGGCACCGGGGAGCTGTTTTTT	CASSLIGVGTGELFF
TRBD1	NA	16	TRBJ1-2	TRBV15	TGTGCCACCAGGTCCGGGGACAGGGGGCGATTCCACCCCCTTACCTTC	CATRSGDRGRFHPLTF
TRBD1	NA	17	TRBJ2-2	TRBV11-2	TGTGCCAGCAGCCCCATTAGGACAGGGCGTAACACCGGGGAGCTGTTTTTT	CASSPIRTGRNTGELFF
TRBD2	once	16	TRBJ2-5	TRBV5-6	TGTGCCAGCAGCGCCAGGGGCGGGGGGCCCAAAGGGACCCAGTACTTC	CASSARGGGPKGTQYF
NA	NA	13	TRBJ1-1	TRBV7-9	TGTGCCAGCAGCTTTACCACGGGCACTGAAGCTTTCTTT	CASSFTTGTEAFF